The 8 T cell receptor beta chains below were found in one sample sequenced in a study of cytomegalovirus exposure and HLA in healthy donors. With 60 Vbeta and 13 Jbeta primers, the PCR was carried out. The protocol was immunoSEQ multiplex PCR, while the TCRdb copy is restricted to in-frame clones and leaves out a portion. The sample consists of about 85,000 clones, about 80% of them appearing once. Sample: PBMCs. The receptors here all came from a man over 45 in good health and CMV-seropositive.

The chain couples TRBV7-9 to TRBJ2-1, with 11 bases that match TRBD2. Looked up from germline, CDR1 is SEHNR and CDR2 is FQNEAQ (reference sequence). This CDR3 spans 16 amino acids. Trimming at V came to 5 bases and at J to 10 bases, leaving 13 bases not matched to a gene. CDR3 loop: CASSLLAGGRGREQFF. DNA of the CDR3: TGTGCCAGCAGCCTCTTAGCGGGAGGGCGAGGAAGGGAGCAGTTCTTC.

V gene TRBV7-9 combines with J gene TRBJ2-7; the D is unclear. Germline lookup yields CDR1 SEHNR and CDR2 FQNEAQ (reference sequence). The V gene lost 5 bases and the J gene lost 1 base, with 6 bases spanning the gap. CDR3 length: 12 amino acids. The CDR3: CASSPGSYEQYF. CDR3 in DNA: TGTGCCAGCAGCCCAGGATCCTACGAGCAGTACTTC. Full variable domain (rest looked up from reference TRBV7-9 and TRBJ2-7): DTGVSQNPRHKITKRGQNVTFRCDPISEHNRLYWYRQTLGQGPEFLTYFQNEAQLEKSRLLSDRFSAERPKGSFSTLEIQRTEQGDSAMYLCASSPGSYEQYFGPGTRLTVT.

The chain is built from TRBV11-1 and TRBJ2-7, with 7 bases that match TRBD1. Losses at the gene ends were 5 bases for V and 3 bases for J; bases not matched to a gene: 7. The CDR3 is 14 amino acids. Per germline, CDR1 SGHAT and CDR2 FQDESV (reference sequence). The CDR3 DNA reads as TGTGCCAGCAGCGCGCCCCGGGACAGCTACGAGCAGTACTTC. Protein sequence: CASSAPRDSYEQYF.

The J gene is TRBJ2-1, the V gene TRBV5-4; 12 nucleotides align to TRBD2. Germline V gene lookup returns CDR1 SGHNT and CDR2 YYREEE (reference sequence). The CDR3 loop spans 16 amino acids. V lost 3 bases, J lost 7 bases, and 8 bases stayed unmatched. This CDR3 is CASSSRGLAGPNEQFF. The CDR3, as DNA: TGTGCCAGCAGCTCCCGAGGACTAGCGGGACCTAATGAGCAGTTCTTC.

The gene calls are TRBV6-6 and TRBJ1-3; 7 bases line up with TRBD1. Losses at the gene ends were 0 bases for V and 5 bases for J; bases not matched to a gene: 1. CDR3 length: 14 amino acids. In germline, CDR1 is MNHNY, CDR2 SVGAGI (reference sequence). The CDR3 loop is CASSYSTGRNTIYF. CDR3 sequence (DNA): TGTGCCAGCAGTTACTCGACAGGGCGAAACACCATATATTTT.

V gene TRBV18 combines with J gene TRBJ1-5, with 10 bases aligning to TRBD1. The CDR3 contains 16 residues. CDR1 KGHSH and CDR2 LQKENI come from the germline V gene. After removal of 4 bases from V and 3 bases from J, the junction contained 6 bases not matched to a gene. The CDR3 spells CASSRGQGNYNQPQHF. The CDR3 DNA sequence: TGTGCCAGCTCACGGGGACAGGGGAATTACAATCAGCCCCAGCATTTT.

This sequence joins TRBV7-9 and TRBJ2-5, with 7 bases matching TRBD1. The trim removed 4 bases at V and 7 bases at J, leaving 12 bases unmatched. This CDR3 is 15 amino acids long. CDR1 and CDR2 (germline): SEHNR, FQNEAQ (reference sequence). The CDR3 coding sequence is TGTGCCAGCAGCTCGCCCCGACAGGGTTGGGGGACCCAGTACTTC. Its translation: CASSSPRQGWGTQYF. The full variable domain, in which reference TRBV7-9 and TRBJ2-5 provide the parts outside the CDR3, is DTGVSQNPRHKITKRGQNVTFRCDPISEHNRLYWYRQTLGQGPEFLTYFQNEAQLEKSRLLSDRFSAERPKGSFSTLEIQRTEQGDSAMYLCASSSPRQGWGTQYFGPGTRLLVL.

This clone was picked up one time. This rearrangement joins TRBV19 to TRBJ1-4; D is uncertain. CDR1 is LNHDA, CDR2 SQIVND, per germline (reference sequence). V shed 9 bases and J shed 5 bases, with 16 bases lying between them. The CDR3 is 14 residues long. CDR3 loop: CASLDLTENEKLFF. The DNA for the CDR3 is TGTGCCAGCCTAGATCTCACGGAGAATGAAAAACTGTTTTTT.